This TCR beta chain appears in the sequencing data of a study of blood T cells in healthy people across ages. A sample-barcoded 5' primer and a J-beta primer mix were used in a second PCR of roughly 7 to 11 cycles. TCRdb re-derived calls from the 5' RACE reads in MiXCR, one entry per CDR3 protein. Of over 600,000 distinct CDR3 sequences in the sample, about 43% were seen once. V lost 5 bases, J lost 0 bases, and 10 bases lay in between. Germline V gene data show CDR1 as SGHTA and CDR2 as FQGNSA. There are 14 residues in the CDR3. Sequencing used blood. J is TRBJ1-1 and V is TRBV7-2; D is perhaps TRBD1 (5 bases). This TCR was sampled from a man older than 75 in good health. Written as DNA, the CDR3 is TGTGCCAGCAGCCCAGGGCGCTTGAACACTGAAGCTTTCTTT. Its protein is CASSPGRLNTEAFF.